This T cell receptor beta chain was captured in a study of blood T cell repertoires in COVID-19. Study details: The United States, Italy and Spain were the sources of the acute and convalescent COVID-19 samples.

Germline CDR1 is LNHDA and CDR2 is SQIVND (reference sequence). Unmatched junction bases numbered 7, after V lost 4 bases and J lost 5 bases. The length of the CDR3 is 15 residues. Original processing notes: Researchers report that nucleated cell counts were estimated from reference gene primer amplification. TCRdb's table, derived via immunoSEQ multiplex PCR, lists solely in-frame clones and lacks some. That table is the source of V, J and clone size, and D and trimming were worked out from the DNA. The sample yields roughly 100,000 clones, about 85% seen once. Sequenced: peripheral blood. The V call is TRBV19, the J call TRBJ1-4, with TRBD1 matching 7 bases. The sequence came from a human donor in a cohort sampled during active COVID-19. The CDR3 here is CASSTEQGRNEKLFF. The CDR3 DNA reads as TGTGCCAGTAGTACCGAACAGGGGCGAAATGAAAAACTGTTTTTT. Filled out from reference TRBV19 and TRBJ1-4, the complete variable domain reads DGGITQSPKYLFRKEGQNVTLSCEQNLNHDAMYWYRQDPGQGLRLIYYSQIVNDFQKGDIAEGYSVSREKKESFPLTVTSAQKNPTAFYLCASSTEQGRNEKLFFGSGTQLSVL.